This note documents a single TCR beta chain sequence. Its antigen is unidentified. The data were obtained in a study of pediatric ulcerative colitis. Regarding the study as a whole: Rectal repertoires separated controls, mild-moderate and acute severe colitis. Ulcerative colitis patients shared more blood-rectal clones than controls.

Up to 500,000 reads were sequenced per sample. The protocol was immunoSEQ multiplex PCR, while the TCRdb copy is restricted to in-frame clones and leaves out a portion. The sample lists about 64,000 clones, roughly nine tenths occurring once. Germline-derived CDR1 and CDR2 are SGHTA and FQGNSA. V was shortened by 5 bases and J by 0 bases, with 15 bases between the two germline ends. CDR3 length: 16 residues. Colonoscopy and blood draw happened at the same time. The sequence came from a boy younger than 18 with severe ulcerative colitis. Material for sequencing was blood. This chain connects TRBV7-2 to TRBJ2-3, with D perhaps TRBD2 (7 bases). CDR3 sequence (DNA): TGTGCCAGCAGCCCTAGGGGGGGATCTAGCACAGATACGCAGTATTTT. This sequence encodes CASSPRGGSSTDTQYF.